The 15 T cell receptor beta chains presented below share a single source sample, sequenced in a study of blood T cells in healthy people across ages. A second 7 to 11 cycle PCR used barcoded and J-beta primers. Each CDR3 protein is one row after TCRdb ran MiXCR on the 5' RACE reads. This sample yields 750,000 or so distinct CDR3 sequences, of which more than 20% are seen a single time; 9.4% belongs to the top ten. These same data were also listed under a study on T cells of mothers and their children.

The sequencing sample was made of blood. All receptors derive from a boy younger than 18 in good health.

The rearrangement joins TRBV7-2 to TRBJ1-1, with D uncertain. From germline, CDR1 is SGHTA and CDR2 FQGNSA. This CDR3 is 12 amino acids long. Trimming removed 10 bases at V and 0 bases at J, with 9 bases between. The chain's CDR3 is CANQDLNTEAFF. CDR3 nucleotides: TGTGCCAATCAGGACCTGAACACTGAAGCTTTCTTT.

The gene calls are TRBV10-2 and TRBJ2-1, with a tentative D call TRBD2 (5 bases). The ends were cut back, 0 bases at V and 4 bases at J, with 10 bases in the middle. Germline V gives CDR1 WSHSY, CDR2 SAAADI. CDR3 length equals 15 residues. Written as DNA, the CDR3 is TGCGCCAGCAGTGAGTCAGGACTGCTATACAATGAGCAGTTCTTC. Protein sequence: CASSESGLLYNEQFF.

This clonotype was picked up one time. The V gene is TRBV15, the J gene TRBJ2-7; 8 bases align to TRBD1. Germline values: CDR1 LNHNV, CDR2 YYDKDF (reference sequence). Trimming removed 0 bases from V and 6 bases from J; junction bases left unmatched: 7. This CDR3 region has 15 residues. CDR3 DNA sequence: TGTGCCACCAGCAGAGATGGTGGGACAGGCGTCGAGCAGTACTTC. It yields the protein CATSRDGGTGVEQYF.

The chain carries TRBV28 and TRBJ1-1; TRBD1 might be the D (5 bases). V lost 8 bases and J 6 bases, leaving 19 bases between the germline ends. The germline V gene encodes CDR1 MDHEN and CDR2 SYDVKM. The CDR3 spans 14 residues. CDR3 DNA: TGTGCCAGCGGGGGACGACCCGAGCACGCTGAAGCTTTCTTT. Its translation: CASGGRPEHAEAFF.

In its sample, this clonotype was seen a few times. The CDR3 reads CASSAGAKNIQYF. Here the CDR3 DNA reads TGTGCCAGCAGTGCGGGGGCCAAAAACATTCAGTACTTC. The chain joins TRBV6-2 or TRBV6-3 to TRBJ2-4; D may be TRBD2 (6 bases). The germline gives CDR1 MNHEY, CDR2 SVGEGT. This CDR3 has 13 amino acids. The germline V and J ends were trimmed by 5 bases and 1 base, with 6 bases remaining between them.

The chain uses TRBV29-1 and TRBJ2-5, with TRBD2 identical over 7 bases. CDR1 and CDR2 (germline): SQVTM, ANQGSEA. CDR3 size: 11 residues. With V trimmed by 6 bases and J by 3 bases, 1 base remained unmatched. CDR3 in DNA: TGCAGCGTCCGGGGGGAAGAGACCCAGTACTTC. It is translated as CSVRGEETQYF.

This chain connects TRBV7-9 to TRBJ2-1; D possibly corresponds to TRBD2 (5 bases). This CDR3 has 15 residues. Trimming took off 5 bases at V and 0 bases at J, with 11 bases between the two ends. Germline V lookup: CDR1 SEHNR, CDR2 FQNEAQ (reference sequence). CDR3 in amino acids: CASSARLISYNEQFF. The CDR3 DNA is TGTGCCAGCAGCGCGAGACTAATCTCCTACAATGAGCAGTTCTTC.

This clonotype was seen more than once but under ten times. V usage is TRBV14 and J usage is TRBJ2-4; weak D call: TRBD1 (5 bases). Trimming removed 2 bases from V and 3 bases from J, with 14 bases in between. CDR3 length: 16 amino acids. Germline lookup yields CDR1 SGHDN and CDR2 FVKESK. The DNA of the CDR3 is TGTGCCAGCAGCCAATTGGCAGGGTGGGACAAAAACATTCAGTACTTC. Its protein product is CASSQLAGWDKNIQYF.

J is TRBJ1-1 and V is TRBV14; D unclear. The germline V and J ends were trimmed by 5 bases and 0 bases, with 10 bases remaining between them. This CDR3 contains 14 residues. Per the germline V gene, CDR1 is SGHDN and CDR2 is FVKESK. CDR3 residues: CASSGRGMNTEAFF. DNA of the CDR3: TGTGCCAGCAGCGGGAGAGGCATGAACACTGAAGCTTTCTTT.

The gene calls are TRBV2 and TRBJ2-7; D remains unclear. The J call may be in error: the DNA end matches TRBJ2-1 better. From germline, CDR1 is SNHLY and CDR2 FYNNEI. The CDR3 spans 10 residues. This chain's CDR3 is CASIGRSQFF. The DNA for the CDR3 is TGTGCCAGCATCGGTAGGAGTCAGTTCTTC.

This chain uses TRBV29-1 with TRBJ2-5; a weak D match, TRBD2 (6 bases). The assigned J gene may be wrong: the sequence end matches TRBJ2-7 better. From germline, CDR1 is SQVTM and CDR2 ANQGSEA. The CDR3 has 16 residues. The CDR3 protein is CSVVLMGVAAINEQYF. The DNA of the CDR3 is TGCAGCGTTGTTTTAATGGGGGTAGCGGCAATTAACGAGCAGTACTTC.

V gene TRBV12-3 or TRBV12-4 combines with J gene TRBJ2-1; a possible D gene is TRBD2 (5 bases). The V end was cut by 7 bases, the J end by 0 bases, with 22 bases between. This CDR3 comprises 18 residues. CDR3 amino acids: CASTGVRAASNSYNEQFF. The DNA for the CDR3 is TGTGCCAGCACCGGGGTTCGAGCGGCTTCGAACTCCTACAATGAGCAGTTCTTC.

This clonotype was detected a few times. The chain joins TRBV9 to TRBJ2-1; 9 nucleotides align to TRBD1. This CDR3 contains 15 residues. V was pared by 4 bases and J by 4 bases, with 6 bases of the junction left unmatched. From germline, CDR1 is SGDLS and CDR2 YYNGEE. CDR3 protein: CASSPGQGRYNEQFF. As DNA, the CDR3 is TGTGCCAGCAGCCCTGGACAGGGGAGATACAATGAGCAGTTCTTC.

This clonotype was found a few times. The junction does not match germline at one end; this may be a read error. The CDR3 DNA reads TGCAGTGTTAGACAAGGGGTCGAGCAGTACTTC. This codes for CSVRQGVEQYF. V usage is TRBV20-1 and J usage is TRBJ2-7, with D possibly being TRBD1 (5 bases). Germline CDR1 and CDR2: DFQATT and SNEGSKA (reference sequence). The CDR3 loop spans 11 amino acids.

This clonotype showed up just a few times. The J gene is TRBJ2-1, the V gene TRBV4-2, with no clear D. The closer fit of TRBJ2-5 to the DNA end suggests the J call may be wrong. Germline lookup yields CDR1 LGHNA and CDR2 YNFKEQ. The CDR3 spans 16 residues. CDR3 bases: TGTGCCAGCAGCCAACATAAGGCACGACCGGAGGAGACCCAGTACTTC. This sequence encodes CASSQHKARPEETQYF.